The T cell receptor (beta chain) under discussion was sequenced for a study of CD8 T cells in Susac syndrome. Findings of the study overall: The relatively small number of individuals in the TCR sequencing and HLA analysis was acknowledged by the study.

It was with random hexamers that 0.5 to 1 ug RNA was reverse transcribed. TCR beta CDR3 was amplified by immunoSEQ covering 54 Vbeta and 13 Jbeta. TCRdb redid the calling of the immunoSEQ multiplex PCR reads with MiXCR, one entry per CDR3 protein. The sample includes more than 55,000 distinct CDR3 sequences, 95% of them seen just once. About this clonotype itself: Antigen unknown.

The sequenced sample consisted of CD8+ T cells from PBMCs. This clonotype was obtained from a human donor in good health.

The CDR3, as DNA: TGTGCCACCAGCACCGGGACACTTACTTTCTATGGCTACACCTTC. Amino acids: CATSTGTLTFYGYTF. The chain employs TRBV15 and TRBJ1-2, with TRBD1 as a possible D gene (6 bases). The V end was cut by 4 bases, the J end by 4 bases, with 16 bases between. CDR1 and CDR2 (germline): LNHNV, YYDKDF (reference sequence). CDR3 length: 15 residues.